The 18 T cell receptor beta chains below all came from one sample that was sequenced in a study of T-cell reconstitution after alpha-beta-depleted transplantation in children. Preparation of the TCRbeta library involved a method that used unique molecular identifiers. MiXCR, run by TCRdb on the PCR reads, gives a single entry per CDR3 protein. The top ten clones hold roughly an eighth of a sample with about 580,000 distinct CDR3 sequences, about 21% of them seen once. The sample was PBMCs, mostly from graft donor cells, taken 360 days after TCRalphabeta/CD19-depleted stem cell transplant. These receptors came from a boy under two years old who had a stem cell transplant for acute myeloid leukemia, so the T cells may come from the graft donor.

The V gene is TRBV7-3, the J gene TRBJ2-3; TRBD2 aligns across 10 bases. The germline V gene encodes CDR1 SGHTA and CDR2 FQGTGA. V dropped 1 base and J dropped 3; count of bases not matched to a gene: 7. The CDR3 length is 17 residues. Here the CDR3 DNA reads TGTGCCAGCAGCTTAATGGGAGCGGGGGGGCCAACAGATACGCAGTATTTT. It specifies CASSLMGAGGPTDTQYF.

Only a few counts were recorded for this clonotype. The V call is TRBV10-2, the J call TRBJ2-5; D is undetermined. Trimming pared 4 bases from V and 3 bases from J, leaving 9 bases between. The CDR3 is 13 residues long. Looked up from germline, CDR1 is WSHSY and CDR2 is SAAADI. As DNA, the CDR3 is TGCGCCAGCAGTGTGGGTGGGGAAGAGACCCAGTACTTC. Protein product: CASSVGGEETQYF.

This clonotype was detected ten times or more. CDR3 bases: TGTGCCAGCAGCCGAGAGGACAGAATTCCTGATGAGCAGTTCTTC. Its protein is CASSREDRIPDEQFF. This sequence joins TRBV11-1 and TRBJ2-1; D possibly corresponds to TRBD1 (6 bases). V lost 5 bases and J lost 8, with 19 bases in between. Germline assignment: CDR1 SGHAT and CDR2 FQDESV (reference sequence). The CDR3 contains 15 residues. Full variable domain (outside the CDR3, taken from reference TRBV11-1 and TRBJ2-1): EAEVAQSPRYKITEKSQAVAFWCDPISGHATLYWYRQILGQGPELLVQFQDESVVDDSQLPKDRFSAERLKGVDSTLKIQPAELGDSAMYLCASSREDRIPDEQFFGPGTRLTVL.

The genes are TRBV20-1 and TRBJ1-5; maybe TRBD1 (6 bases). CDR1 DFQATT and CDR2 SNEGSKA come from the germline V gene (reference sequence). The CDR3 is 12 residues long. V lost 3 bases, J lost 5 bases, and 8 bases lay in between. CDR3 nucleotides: TGCAGTGCTAGGACAGGACATCAGCCCCAGCATTTT. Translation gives CSARTGHQPQHF.

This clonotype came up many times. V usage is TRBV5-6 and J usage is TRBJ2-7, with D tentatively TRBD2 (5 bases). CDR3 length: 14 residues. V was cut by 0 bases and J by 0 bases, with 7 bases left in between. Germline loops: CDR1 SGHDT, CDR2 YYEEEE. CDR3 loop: CASSLGGISYEQYF. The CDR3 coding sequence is TGTGCCAGCAGCTTGGGAGGGATCTCCTACGAGCAGTACTTC.

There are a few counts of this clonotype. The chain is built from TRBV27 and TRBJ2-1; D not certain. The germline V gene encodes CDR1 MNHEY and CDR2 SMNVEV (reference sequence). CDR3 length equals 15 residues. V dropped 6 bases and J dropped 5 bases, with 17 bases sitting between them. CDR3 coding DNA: TGTGCCAGCAGCCAACCGATTTACCAAAACAATGAGCAGTTCTTC. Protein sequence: CASSQPIYQNNEQFF.

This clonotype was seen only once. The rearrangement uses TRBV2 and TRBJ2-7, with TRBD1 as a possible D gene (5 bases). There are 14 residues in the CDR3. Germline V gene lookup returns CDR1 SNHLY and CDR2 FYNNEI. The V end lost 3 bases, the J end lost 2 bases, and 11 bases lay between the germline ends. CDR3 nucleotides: TGTGCCAGCAGTGATCAGGGTGTAACCTACGAGCAGTACTTC. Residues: CASSDQGVTYEQYF. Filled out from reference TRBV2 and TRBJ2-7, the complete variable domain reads EPEVTQTPSHQVTQMGQEVILRCVPISNHLYFYWYRQILGQKVEFLVSFYNNEISEKSEIFDDQFSVERPDGSNFTLKIRSTKLEDSAMYFCASSDQGVTYEQYFGPGTRLTVT.

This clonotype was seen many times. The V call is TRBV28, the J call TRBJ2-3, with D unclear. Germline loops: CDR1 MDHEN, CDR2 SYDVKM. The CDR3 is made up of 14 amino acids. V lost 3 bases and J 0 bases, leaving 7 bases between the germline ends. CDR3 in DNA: TGTGCCAGCAGTTTCTCCAGCAGCACAGATACGCAGTATTTT. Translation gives CASSFSSSTDTQYF.

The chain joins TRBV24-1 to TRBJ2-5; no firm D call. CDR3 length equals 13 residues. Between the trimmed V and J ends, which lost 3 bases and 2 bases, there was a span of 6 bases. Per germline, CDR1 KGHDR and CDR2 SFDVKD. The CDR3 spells CATSDGSQETQYF. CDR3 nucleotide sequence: TGTGCCACCAGTGATGGCTCTCAAGAGACCCAGTACTTC.

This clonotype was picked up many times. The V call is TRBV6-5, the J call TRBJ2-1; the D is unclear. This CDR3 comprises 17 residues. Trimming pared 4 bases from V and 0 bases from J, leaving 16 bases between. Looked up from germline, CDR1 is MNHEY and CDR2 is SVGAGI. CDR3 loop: CASSSSIEPSSYNEQFF. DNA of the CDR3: TGTGCCAGCAGTTCGTCCATTGAGCCTAGCTCCTACAATGAGCAGTTCTTC.

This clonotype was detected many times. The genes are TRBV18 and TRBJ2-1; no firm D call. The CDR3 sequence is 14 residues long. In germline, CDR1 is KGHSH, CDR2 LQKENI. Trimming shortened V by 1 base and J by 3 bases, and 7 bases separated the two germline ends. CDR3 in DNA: TGTGCCAGCTCACCACTGCCAAACTACAATGAGCAGTTCTTC. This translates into CASSPLPNYNEQFF.

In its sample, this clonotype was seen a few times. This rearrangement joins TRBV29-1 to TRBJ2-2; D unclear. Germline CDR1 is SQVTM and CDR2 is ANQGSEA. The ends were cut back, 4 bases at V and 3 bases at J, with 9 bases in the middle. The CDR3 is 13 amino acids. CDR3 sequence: CSVGDGDTGELFF. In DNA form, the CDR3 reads TGCAGCGTTGGAGACGGAGACACCGGGGAGCTGTTTTTT.

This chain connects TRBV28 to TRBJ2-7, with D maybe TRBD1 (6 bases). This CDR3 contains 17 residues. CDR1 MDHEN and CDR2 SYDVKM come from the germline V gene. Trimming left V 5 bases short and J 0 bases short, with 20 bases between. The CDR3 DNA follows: TGTGCCAGCAGTGGGGGACAAGGGACCCTTTTCTCCTACGAGCAGTACGTC. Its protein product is CASSGGQGTLFSYEQYV.

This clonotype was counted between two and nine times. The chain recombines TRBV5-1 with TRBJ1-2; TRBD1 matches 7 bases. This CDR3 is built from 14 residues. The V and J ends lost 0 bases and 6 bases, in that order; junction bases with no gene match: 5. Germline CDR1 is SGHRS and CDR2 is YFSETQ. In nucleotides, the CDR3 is TGCGCCAGCAGCTTGGTACAGGGGCAAGATGGCTACACCTTC. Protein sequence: CASSLVQGQDGYTF.

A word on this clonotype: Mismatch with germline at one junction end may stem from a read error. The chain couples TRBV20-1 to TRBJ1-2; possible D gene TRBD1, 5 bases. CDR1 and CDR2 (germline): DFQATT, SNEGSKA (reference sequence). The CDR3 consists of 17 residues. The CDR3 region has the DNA TGCTGTGCTAGAGCGGAGGGGCCCTTCAGTGAGATCGATGGCTACACCTTC. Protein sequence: CCARAEGPFSEIDGYTF.

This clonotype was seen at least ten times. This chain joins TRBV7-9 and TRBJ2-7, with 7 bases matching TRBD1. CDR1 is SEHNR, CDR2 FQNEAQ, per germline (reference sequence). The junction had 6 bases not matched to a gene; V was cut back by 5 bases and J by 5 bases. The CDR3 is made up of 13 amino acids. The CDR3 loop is CASSLTGNDEQYV. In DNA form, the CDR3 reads TGTGCCAGCAGCCTGACAGGGAACGACGAGCAGTACGTC.

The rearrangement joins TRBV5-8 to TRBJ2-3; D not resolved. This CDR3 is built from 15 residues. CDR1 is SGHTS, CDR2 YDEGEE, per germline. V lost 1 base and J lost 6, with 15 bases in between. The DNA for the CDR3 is TGTGCCAGCAGCTTGCAGCGCTCCGGTGGGGATACGCAGTATTTT. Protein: CASSLQRSGGDTQYF.

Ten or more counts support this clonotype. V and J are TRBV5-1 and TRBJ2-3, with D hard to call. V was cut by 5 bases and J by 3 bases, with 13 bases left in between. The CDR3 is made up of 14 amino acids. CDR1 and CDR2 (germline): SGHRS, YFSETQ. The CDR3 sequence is CASSSSPFTDTQYF. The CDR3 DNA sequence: TGCGCCAGCAGTTCCTCCCCCTTTACAGATACGCAGTATTTT.